The source of this T cell receptor (beta chain) is a study of cytomegalovirus exposure and HLA in healthy donors. PCR amplification relied on 60 Vbeta primers (plus 13 Jbeta primers). Profiled with immunoSEQ multiplex PCR; TCRdb holds only in-frame clones, not every one. The table lists 80,000 to 130,000 clones, 79% of them singletons. This clonotype was sampled from a female donor in good health and CMV-seropositive. The sequencing sample was made of PBMCs.

CDR3 sequence reads: CAWRRRDRVTDTQYF. CDR3 sequence (DNA): TGTGCCTGGAGACGCCGGGACAGGGTGACAGATACGCAGTATTTT. This chain uses TRBV30 with TRBJ2-3; TRBD1 matches at 9 bases. J was trimmed by 3 bases and V by 3 bases; bases with no gene match: 7. The CDR3 length is 15 residues. Looked up from germline, CDR1 is GTSNPN and CDR2 is SVGIG (reference sequence).